This T cell receptor (beta chain) was sequenced for a study of graft-versus-host responses after intestinal transplantation. Overall study context: For two to three years after anti-thymocyte globulin induction, all recipients took tacrolimus and steroids. Study findings and constraints: GvH clonotypes were identified within recipient marrow, with a subset emerging first in ileum or blood. In patients with graft-donor T cell macrochimerism, allograft graft-versus-host to host-versus-graft clonal ratios were high.

Data came from immunoSEQ multiplex PCR; TCRdb stores just in-frame clones and leaves some out. In the table there are under 30,000 clones, around 95% of which are singletons. A word on this clone: Its antigen is still unknown.

From germline, CDR1 is MNHNS and CDR2 SASEGT. The V end lost 4 bases, the J end lost 0 bases, and 14 bases lay between the germline ends. The CDR3 loop spans 16 amino acids. The sequence was obtained from a human patient who received an intestinal transplant, so some T cells may come from the graft donor. The sample in question was PBMCs, obtained roughly 29 days after intestinal transplant. The chain carries TRBV6-1 and TRBJ2-3; D gene ambiguous. CDR3 sequence reads: CASSAPWRRSTDTQYF. The CDR3 DNA follows: TGTGCCAGCAGTGCCCCGTGGCGCCGGAGCACAGATACGCAGTATTTT.